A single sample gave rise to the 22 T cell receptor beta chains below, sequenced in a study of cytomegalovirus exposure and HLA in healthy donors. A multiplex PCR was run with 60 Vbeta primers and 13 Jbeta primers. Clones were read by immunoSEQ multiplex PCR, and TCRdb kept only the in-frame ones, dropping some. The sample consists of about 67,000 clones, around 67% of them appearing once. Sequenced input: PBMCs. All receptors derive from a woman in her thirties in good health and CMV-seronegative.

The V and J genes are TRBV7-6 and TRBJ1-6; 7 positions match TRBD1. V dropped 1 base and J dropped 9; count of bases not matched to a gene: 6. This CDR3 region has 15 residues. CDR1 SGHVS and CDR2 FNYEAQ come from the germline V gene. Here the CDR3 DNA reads TGTGCCAGCAGCTTAGAGGCAGGGGGATCTTCACCCCTCCACTTT. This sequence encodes CASSLEAGGSSPLHF.

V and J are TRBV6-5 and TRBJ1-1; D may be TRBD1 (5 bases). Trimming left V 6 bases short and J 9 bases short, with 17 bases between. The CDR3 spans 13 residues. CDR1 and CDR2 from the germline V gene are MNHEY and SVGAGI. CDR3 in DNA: TGTGCCAGCAGGCAACCGACCTCAGGGAAAGCTTTCTTT. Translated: CASRQPTSGKAFF.

Here the CDR3 DNA reads TGTGCCAGCAGCTACGGAGCGGGGGAGGAGACCCAGTACTTC. Its translation: CASSYGAGEETQYF. The chain couples TRBV7-2 to TRBJ2-5; 8 bases map to TRBD2. The germline V gene has CDR1 SGHTA and CDR2 FQGNSA. Trimming removed 4 bases from V and 5 bases from J; junction bases left unmatched: 6. The CDR3 is 14 residues long.

CDR3 residues: CASSKARSSGNTIYF. DNA of the CDR3: TGTGCCAGCAGCAAAGCCCGGAGCTCTGGAAACACCATATATTTT. The chain couples TRBV21-1 to TRBJ1-3. TRBV21-1 is listed as a pseudogene. This CDR3 region has 15 residues.

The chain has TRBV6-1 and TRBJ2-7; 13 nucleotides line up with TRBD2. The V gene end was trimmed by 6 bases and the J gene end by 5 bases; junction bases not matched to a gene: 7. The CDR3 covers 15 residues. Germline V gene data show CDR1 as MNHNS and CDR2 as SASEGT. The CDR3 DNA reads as TGTGCCAGCAGCGAACTAGCGGGGGGGCGCAACGAGCAGTACTTC. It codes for CASSELAGGRNEQYF.

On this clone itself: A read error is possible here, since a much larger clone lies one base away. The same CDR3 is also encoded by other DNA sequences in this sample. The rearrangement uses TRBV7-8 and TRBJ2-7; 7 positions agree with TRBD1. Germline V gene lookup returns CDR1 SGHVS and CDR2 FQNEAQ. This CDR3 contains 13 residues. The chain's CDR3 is CSSSLGQAYEQYF. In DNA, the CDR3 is TGTTCCAGCAGCTTAGGACAGGCCTACGAGCAGTACTTC.

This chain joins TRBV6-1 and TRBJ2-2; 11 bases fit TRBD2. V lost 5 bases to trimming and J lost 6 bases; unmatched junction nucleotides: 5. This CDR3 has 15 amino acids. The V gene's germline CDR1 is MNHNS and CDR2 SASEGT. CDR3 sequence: CASSKLAGDPGELFF. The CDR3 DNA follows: TGTGCCAGCAGTAAACTAGCGGGGGACCCCGGGGAGCTGTTTTTT.

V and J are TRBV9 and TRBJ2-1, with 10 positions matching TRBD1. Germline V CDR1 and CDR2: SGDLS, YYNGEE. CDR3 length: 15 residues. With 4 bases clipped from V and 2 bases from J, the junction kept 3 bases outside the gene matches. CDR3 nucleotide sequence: TGTGCCAGCAGCCGAGGGACAGGGGCCTACAATGAGCAGTTCTTC. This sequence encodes CASSRGTGAYNEQFF.

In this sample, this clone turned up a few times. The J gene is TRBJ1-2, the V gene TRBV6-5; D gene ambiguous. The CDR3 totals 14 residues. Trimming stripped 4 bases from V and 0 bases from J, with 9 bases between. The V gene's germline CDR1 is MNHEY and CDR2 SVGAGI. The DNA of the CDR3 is TGTGCCAGCAGTTCACAGAGAGCTAACTATGGCTACACCTTC. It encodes CASSSQRANYGYTF.

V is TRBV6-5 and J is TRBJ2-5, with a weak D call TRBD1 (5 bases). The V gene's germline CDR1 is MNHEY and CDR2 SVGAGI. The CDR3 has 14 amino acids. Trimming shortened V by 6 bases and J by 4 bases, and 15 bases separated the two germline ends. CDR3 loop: CASRPGATAETQYF. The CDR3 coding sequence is TGTGCCAGCAGGCCTGGGGCCACGGCAGAGACCCAGTACTTC.

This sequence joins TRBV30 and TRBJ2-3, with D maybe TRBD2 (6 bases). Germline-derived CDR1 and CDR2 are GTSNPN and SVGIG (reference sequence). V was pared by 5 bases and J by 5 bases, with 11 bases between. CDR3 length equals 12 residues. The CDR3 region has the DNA TGTGCCTGGCGGGGAGGTATAGATACGCAGTATTTT. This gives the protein CAWRGGIDTQYF. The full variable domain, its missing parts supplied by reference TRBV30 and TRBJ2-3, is SQTIHQWPATLVQPVGSPLSLECTVEGTSNPNLYWYRQAAGRGLQLLFYSVGIGQISSEVPQNLSASRPQDRQFILSSKKLLLSDSGFYLCAWRGGIDTQYFGPGTRLTVL.

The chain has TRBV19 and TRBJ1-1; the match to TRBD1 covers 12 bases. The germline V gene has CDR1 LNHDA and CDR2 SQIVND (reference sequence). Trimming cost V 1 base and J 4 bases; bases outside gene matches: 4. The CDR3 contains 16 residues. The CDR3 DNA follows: TGTGCCAGTAGTATAGCCTGGGACAGGGGGCTCACTGAAGCTTTCTTT. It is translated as CASSIAWDRGLTEAFF.

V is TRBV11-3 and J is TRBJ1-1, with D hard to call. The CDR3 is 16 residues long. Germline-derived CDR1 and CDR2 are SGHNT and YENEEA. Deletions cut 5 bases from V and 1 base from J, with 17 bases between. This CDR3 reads CASSQRHVSENTEAFF. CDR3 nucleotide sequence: TGTGCCAGCAGCCAGAGACATGTGTCCGAGAACACTGAAGCTTTCTTT.

CDR3 protein: CASSKNRDRRQPQHF. CDR3 coding DNA: TGTGCCAGTAGCAAGAACAGGGATAGGAGACAGCCCCAGCATTTT. The rearrangement uses TRBV19 and TRBJ1-5; the D gene is possibly TRBD1 (6 bases). Trimming shortened V by 6 bases and J by 7 bases, and 19 bases separated the two germline ends. The CDR3 runs to 15 residues. Germline lookup yields CDR1 LNHDA and CDR2 SQIVND (reference sequence).

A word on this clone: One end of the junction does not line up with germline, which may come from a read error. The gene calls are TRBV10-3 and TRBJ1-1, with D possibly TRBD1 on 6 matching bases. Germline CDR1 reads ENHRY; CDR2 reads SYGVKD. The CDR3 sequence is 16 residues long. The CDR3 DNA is TGTGCCATCAGGGTATCGGCCGGGACACCGAACACTGAAGCTTCCTTT. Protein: CAIRVSAGTPNTEASF.

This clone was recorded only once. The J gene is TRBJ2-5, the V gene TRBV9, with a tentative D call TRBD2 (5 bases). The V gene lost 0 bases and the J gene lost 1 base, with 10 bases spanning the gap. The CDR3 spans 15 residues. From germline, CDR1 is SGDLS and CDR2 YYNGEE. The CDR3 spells CASSVASGSQETQYF. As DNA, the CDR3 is TGTGCCAGCAGCGTAGCATCGGGGTCCCAAGAGACCCAGTACTTC.

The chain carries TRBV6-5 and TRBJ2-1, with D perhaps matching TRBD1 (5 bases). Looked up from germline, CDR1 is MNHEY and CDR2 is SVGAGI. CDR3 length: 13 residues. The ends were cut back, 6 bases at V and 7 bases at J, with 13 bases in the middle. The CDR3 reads CASREDSLNEQFF. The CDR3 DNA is TGTGCCAGCAGAGAAGACAGTCTAAATGAGCAGTTCTTC.

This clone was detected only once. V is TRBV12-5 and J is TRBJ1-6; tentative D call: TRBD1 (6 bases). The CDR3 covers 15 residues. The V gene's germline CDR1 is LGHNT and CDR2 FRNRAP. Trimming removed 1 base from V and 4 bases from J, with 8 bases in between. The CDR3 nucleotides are TGTGCTAGTGGTTTGGGTCAGGGGTATAATTCACCCCTCCACTTT. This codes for CASGLGQGYNSPLHF.

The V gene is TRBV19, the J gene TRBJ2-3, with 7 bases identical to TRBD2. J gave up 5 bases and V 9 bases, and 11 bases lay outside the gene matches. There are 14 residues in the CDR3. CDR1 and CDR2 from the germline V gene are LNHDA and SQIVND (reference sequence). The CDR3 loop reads CASSPGGGRDTQYF. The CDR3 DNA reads TGTGCCAGCTCTCCGGGGGGAGGGCGAGATACGCAGTATTTT. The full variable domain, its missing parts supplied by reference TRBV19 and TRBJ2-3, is DGGITQSPKYLFRKEGQNVTLSCEQNLNHDAMYWYRQDPGQGLRLIYYSQIVNDFQKGDIAEGYSVSREKKESFPLTVTSAQKNPTAFYLCASSPGGGRDTQYFGPGTRLTVL.

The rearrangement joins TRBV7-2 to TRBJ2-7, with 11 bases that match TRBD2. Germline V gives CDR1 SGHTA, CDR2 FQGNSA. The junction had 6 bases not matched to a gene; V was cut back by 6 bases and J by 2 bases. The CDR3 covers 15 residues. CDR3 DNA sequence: TGTGCCAGCAGTCTAGCGGGGGGTAACACCTACGAGCAGTACTTC. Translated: CASSLAGGNTYEQYF.

The CDR3 reads CASCVARGTDTQYF. Here the CDR3 DNA reads TGTGCCAGCTGCGTTGCGAGGGGGACAGATACGCAGTATTTT. J is TRBJ2-3 and V is TRBV11-3, with D perhaps matching TRBD1 (6 bases). Germline V lookup: CDR1 SGHNT, CDR2 YENEEA. V was clipped by 8 bases and J by 3 bases, with 15 bases between them. The CDR3 totals 14 residues.

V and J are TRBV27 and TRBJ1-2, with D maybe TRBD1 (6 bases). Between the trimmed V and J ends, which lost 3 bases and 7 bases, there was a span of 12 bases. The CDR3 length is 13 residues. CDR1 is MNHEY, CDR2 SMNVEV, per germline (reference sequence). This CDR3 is CASSFPGGAGYTF. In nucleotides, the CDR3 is TGTGCCAGCAGTTTCCCCGGGGGGGCTGGCTACACCTTC.